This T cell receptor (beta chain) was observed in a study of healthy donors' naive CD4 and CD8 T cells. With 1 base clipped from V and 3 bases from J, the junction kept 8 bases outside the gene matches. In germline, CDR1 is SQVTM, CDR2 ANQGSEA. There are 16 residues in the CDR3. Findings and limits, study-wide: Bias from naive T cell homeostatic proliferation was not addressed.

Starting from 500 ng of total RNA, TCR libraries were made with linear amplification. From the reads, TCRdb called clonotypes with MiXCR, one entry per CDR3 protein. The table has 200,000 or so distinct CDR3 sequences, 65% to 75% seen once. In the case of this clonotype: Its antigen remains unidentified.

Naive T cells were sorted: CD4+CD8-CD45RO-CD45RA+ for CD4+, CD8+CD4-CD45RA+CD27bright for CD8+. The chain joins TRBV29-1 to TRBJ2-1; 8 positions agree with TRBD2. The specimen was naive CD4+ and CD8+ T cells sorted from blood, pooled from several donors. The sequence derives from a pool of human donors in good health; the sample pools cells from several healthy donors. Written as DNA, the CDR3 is TGCAGCGTTGAAGTCGGGAGGGCTCCCTACTACAATGAGCAGTTCTTC. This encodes CSVEVGRAPYYNEQFF.